Listed here is a single T cell receptor (beta chain). The data stem from a study of blood T cell repertoires in COVID-19. Turning to the study itself: The cDNA or gDNA used as material had been derived from T cells, B-cell-depleted T cells, or PBMCs.

Profiling relied on immunoSEQ multiplex PCR, and the TCRdb table lists in-frame clones only, not all of them. The sample carries 110,000 to 150,000 clones, roughly 85% recorded once. The CDR3 is 15 residues long. Germline V lookup: CDR1 LNHDA, CDR2 SQIVND (reference sequence). Trimming cost V 7 bases and J 8 bases; bases outside gene matches: 10. The chain couples TRBV19 to TRBJ1-4, with 10 bases that match TRBD1. The sequence was obtained from a man between 45 and 60 years old with acute or convalescent COVID-19. Sample: peripheral blood. The CDR3 DNA sequence: TGTGCCAGTATTGACAGGGGGCTCAGCCCCGAAAAACTGTTTTTT. Its translation is CASIDRGLSPEKLFF.